This TCR beta chain is from a study of CD8 T cells in Susac syndrome. The germline V gene encodes CDR1 SGHNT and CDR2 YYREEE (reference sequence). Trimming removed 1 base from V and 8 bases from J, with 4 bases in between. This CDR3 is built from 12 residues. When the RNA was reverse transcribed, random hexamers were used with an input of roughly 0.45 to 1 ug. TCRdb used MiXCR to reprocess the immunoSEQ multiplex PCR reads, holding one entry per CDR3 protein. This table has about 150,000 distinct CDR3 sequences, around 96% appearing once. Blood CD8+ and CD4+ T cells underwent high-throughput TCR beta sequencing.

This sequence was found in a human donor with Susac syndrome. The sample taken for sequencing was CD4+ T cells from PBMCs. This chain links TRBV5-4 with TRBJ1-6; D is ambiguous. Here the CDR3 DNA reads TGTGCCAGCAGCTTGCCTGATTCACCCCTCCACTTT. The encoded protein is CASSLPDSPLHF.